The 15 T cell receptor beta chains in this list originate from one sample, sequenced in a study of cytomegalovirus exposure and HLA in healthy donors. PCR involved 60 Vbeta and 13 Jbeta primers. Measured with immunoSEQ multiplex PCR; TCRdb has only the in-frame clones, and not every one. In total, the table holds approximately 170,000 clones. The source material was PBMCs. The origin of the receptors is a woman under 30 in good health and CMV-seropositive.

The chain is built from TRBV18 and TRBJ1-5, with TRBD1 identical over 7 bases. Trimming at V came to 5 bases and at J to 5 bases, leaving 6 bases not matched to a gene. In germline, CDR1 is KGHSH, CDR2 LQKENI. The CDR3 is 14 residues long. The CDR3 DNA follows: TGTGCCAGCTCAAGCACAGGGGATGATCAGCCCCAGCATTTT. It translates to CASSSTGDDQPQHF.

This chain uses TRBV7-2 with TRBJ2-7; no reliable D call. CDR3 length equals 13 residues. Germline CDR1 SGHTA, CDR2 FQGNSA. V shed 0 bases and J shed 4 bases, with 7 bases lying between them. CDR3 in DNA: TGTGCCAGCAGCTTAGCGCGCGAGTACGAGCAGTACTTC. Translated: CASSLAREYEQYF.

The J gene is TRBJ1-1, the V gene TRBV19; D is perhaps TRBD1 (5 bases). The CDR3 runs to 15 residues. V lost 0 bases and J 4 bases, leaving 12 bases between the germline ends. Germline V gene sequence: CDR1 LNHDA, CDR2 SQIVND (reference sequence). CDR3 DNA sequence: TGTGCCAGTAGTATAGATTCGCAGGGAGGCACTGAAGCTTTCTTT. Amino acids: CASSIDSQGGTEAFF.

The gene calls are TRBV7-2 and TRBJ2-1, with 9 positions matching TRBD2. This CDR3 region has 16 residues. The germline gives CDR1 SGHTA, CDR2 FQGNSA. Trimming removed 5 bases from V and 10 bases from J; junction bases left unmatched: 15. The CDR3 here is CASSHKTSGFPGEQFF. The CDR3 coding sequence is TGTGCCAGCAGCCACAAAACTAGCGGGTTCCCCGGGGAGCAGTTCTTC.

The rearrangement links TRBV29-1 to TRBJ1-1; 10 bases fit TRBD1. CDR1 and CDR2 (germline): SQVTM, ANQGSEA. V shed 0 bases and J 3 bases; nucleotides not matched to a gene: 13. CDR3 length equals 18 residues. The CDR3 is CSVEDSGTGALWDTEAFF. CDR3 bases: TGCAGCGTTGAAGATTCCGGGACAGGGGCTCTGTGGGACACTGAAGCTTTCTTT.

The rearrangement uses TRBV30 and TRBJ1-2; TRBD1 is a possible D gene (5 bases). This CDR3 comprises 12 residues. CDR1 is GTSNPN and CDR2 is SVGIG in the germline V gene (reference sequence). Trimming removed 4 bases at V and 0 bases at J, with 6 bases between. CDR3 protein: CAWTRANYGYTF. The CDR3 region has the DNA TGTGCCTGGACCAGGGCTAACTATGGCTACACCTTC.

In DNA, the CDR3 is TGCGCCAGCAGCTCACTCGACAGTAATGAAAAACTGTTTTTT. Residues: CASSSLDSNEKLFF. V usage is TRBV5-1 and J usage is TRBJ1-4; the D gene is possibly TRBD1 (5 bases). Trimming removed 3 bases from V and 4 bases from J, with 10 bases in between. Germline CDR1 SGHRS, CDR2 YFSETQ. The CDR3 totals 14 residues.

This chain joins TRBV7-2 and TRBJ1-2; 7 bases are a match to TRBD1. The germline CDR1 and CDR2 sequences are SGHTA and FQGNSA. The CDR3 loop spans 15 amino acids. Losses at the gene ends were 5 bases for V and 4 bases for J; bases not matched to a gene: 10. CDR3 amino acids: CASSRDRQILYGYTF. The CDR3, as DNA: TGTGCCAGCAGCCGGGACAGACAAATCCTCTATGGCTACACCTTC.

On this clone: Other DNA sequences within the sample encode an identical CDR3. The rearrangement links TRBV9 to TRBJ2-1; a possible D gene is TRBD2 (6 bases). V lost 2 bases and J lost 0, with 12 bases in between. The CDR3 loop spans 16 amino acids. Germline V gene data show CDR1 as SGDLS and CDR2 as YYNGEE. The CDR3 reads CASSVTGGSSYNEQFF. The CDR3 nucleotides are TGTGCCAGCAGCGTGACCGGGGGAAGCTCCTACAATGAGCAGTTCTTC.

V usage is TRBV4-2 and J usage is TRBJ2-5, with a possible D match to TRBD1 (5 bases). The CDR3 spans 14 residues. In germline, CDR1 is LGHNA, CDR2 YNFKEQ. Deletions cut 2 bases from V and 4 bases from J, with 11 bases between. The CDR3 here is CASSQRGGGETQYF. The CDR3 bases are TGTGCCAGCAGCCAAAGGGGCGGTGGAGAGACCCAGTACTTC.

This rearrangement joins TRBV19 to TRBJ1-2; 9 positions match TRBD1. V was clipped by 5 bases and J by 6 bases; unmatched bases: 10. The CDR3 runs to 15 residues. Germline CDR1 LNHDA, CDR2 SQIVND (reference sequence). Here the CDR3 reads CASSATRQGVDGYTF. The CDR3 DNA sequence: TGTGCCAGTAGTGCTACCCGACAGGGGGTCGATGGCTACACCTTC. The variable domain in full, with the rest retrieved from reference TRBV19 and TRBJ1-2, is DGGITQSPKYLFRKEGQNVTLSCEQNLNHDAMYWYRQDPGQGLRLIYYSQIVNDFQKGDIAEGYSVSREKKESFPLTVTSAQKNPTAFYLCASSATRQGVDGYTFGSGTRLTVV.

The gene calls are TRBV12-5 and TRBJ2-1; TRBD1 aligns across 11 bases. This CDR3 contains 16 residues. In germline, CDR1 is LGHNT, CDR2 FRNRAP. V dropped 4 bases and J dropped 8; count of bases not matched to a gene: 10. CDR3 sequence: CASGYPGTGGSYEQFF. As DNA, the CDR3 is TGTGCTAGTGGTTACCCCGGGACAGGGGGAAGTTATGAGCAGTTCTTC. The full variable domain, its missing parts supplied by reference TRBV12-5 and TRBJ2-1, is DARVTQTPRHKVTEMGQEVTMRCQPILGHNTVFWYRQTMMQGLELLAYFRNRAPLDDSGMPKDRFSAEMPDATLATLKIQPSEPRDSAVYFCASGYPGTGGSYEQFFGPGTRLTVL.

The chain couples TRBV29-1 to TRBJ2-7; 11 nucleotides match TRBD2. The CDR3 consists of 13 residues. With V trimmed by 2 bases and J by 9 bases, 6 bases remained unmatched. Looked up from germline, CDR1 is SQVTM and CDR2 is ANQGSEA. The CDR3 DNA follows: TGCAGCGTTGAATTCCCCGGGACTAGCGGGCAGTACTTC. This encodes CSVEFPGTSGQYF.

The genes are TRBV9 and TRBJ2-2, with D possibly TRBD2 on 5 matching bases. The germline V gene encodes CDR1 SGDLS and CDR2 YYNGEE. The CDR3 is 16 residues long. V was clipped by 0 bases and J by 5 bases, with 14 bases between them. In DNA, the CDR3 is TGTGCCAGCAGCGTAGCTTTGAACCGGGGAACCGGGGAGCTGTTTTTT. It is translated as CASSVALNRGTGELFF. Full variable domain (missing parts from reference TRBV9 and TRBJ2-2): DSGVTQTPKHLITATGQRVTLRCSPRSGDLSVYWYQQSLDQGLQFLIQYYNGEERAKGNILERFSAQQFPDLHSELNLSSLELGDSALYFCASSVALNRGTGELFFGEGSRLTVL.

V is TRBV7-9 and J is TRBJ2-1, with D tentatively TRBD2 (6 bases). The CDR3 is 12 amino acids. Germline V gives CDR1 SEHNR, CDR2 FQNEAQ (reference sequence). The V and J ends lost 4 bases and 8 bases respectively, with 9 bases between them. CDR3: CASSSGTYEQFF. The DNA of the CDR3 is TGTGCCAGCAGCTCGGGGACTTATGAGCAGTTCTTC.